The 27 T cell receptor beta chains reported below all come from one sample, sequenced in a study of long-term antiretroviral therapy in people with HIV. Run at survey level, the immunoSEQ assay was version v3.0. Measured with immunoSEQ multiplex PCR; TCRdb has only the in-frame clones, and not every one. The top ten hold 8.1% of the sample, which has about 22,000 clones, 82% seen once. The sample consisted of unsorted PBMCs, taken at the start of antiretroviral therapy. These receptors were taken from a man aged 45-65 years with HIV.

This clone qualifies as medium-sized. The CDR3 bases are TGTGCCAGCAGTGACGCTAGCGGCACCGGGGAGCTGTTTTTT. Translated, it gives CASSDASGTGELFF. This chain uses TRBV6-4 with TRBJ2-2; 7 positions match TRBD2. Losses at the gene ends were 2 bases for V and 4 bases for J; bases not matched to a gene: 1. In germline, CDR1 is MRHNA, CDR2 SNTAGT. The CDR3 has 14 amino acids.

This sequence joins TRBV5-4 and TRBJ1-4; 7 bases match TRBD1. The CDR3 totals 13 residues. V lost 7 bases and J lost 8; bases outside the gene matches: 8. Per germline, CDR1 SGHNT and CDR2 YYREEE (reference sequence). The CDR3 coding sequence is TGTGCCAGCCGGGGGGACAGAGTGGAAAAACTGTTTTTT. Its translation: CASRGDRVEKLFF.

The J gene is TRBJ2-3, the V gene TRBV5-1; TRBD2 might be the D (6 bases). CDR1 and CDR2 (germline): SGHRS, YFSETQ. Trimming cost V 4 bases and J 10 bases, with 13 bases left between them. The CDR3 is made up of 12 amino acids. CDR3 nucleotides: TGCGCCAGCAGCCCCCCTAGCGATGCGCAGTATTTT. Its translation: CASSPPSDAQYF.

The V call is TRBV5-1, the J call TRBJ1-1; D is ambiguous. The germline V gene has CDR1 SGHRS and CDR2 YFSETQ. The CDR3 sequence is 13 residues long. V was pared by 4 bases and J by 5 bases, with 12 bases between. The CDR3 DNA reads TGCGCCAGCAGCCCGTCGGAAGGAACTGAAGCTTTCTTT. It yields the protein CASSPSEGTEAFF. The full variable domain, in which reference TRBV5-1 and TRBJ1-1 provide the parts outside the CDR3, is KAGVTQTPRYLIKTRGQQVTLSCSPISGHRSVSWYQQTPGQGLQFLFEYFSETQRNKGNFPGRFSGRQFSNSRSEMNVSTLELGDSALYLCASSPSEGTEAFFGQGTRLTVV.

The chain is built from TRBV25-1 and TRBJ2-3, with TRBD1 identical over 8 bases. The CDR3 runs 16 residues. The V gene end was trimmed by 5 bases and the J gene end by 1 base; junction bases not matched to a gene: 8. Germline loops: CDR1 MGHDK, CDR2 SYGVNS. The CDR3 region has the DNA TGTGCCAGCAGTCCAGACAGGGGAGACGGCACAGATACGCAGTATTTT. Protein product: CASSPDRGDGTDTQYF.

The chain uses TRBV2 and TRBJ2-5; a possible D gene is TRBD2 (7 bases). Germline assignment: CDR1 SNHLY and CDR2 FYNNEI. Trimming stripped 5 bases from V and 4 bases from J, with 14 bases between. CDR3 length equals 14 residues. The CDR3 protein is CASSRRGGRETQYF. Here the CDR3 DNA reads TGTGCCAGCAGTCGGAGGGGGGGCAGAGAGACCCAGTACTTC.

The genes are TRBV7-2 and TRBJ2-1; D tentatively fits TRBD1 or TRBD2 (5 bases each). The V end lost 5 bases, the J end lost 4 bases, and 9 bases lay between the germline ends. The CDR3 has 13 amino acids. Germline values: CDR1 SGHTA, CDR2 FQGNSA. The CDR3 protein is CASSRGPYNEQFF. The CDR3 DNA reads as TGTGCCAGCAGCCGGGGACCATACAATGAGCAGTTCTTC.

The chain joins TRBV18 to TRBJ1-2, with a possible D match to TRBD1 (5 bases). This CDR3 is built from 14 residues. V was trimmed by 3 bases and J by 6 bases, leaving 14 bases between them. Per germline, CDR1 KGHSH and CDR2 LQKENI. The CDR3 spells CASSPPGRADGYTF. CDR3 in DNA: TGTGCCAGCTCACCCCCAGGGAGAGCGGATGGCTACACCTTC.

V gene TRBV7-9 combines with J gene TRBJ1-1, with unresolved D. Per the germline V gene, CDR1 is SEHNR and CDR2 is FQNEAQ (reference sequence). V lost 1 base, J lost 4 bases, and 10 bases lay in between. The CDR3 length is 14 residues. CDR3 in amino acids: CASSLDRLRTEAFF. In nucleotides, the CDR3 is TGTGCCAGCAGCTTAGACCGCCTGCGCACTGAAGCTTTCTTT. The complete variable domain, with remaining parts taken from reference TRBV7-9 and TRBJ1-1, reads DTGVSQNPRHKITKRGQNVTFRCDPISEHNRLYWYRQTLGQGPEFLTYFQNEAQLEKSRLLSDRFSAERPKGSFSTLEIQRTEQGDSAMYLCASSLDRLRTEAFFGQGTRLTVV.

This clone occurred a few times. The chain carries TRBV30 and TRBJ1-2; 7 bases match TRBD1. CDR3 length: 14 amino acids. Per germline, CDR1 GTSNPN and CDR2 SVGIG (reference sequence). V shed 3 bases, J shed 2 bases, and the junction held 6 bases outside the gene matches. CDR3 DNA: TGTGCCTGGAGCCAGACAGGGATCAACTATGGCTACACCTTC. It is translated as CAWSQTGINYGYTF.

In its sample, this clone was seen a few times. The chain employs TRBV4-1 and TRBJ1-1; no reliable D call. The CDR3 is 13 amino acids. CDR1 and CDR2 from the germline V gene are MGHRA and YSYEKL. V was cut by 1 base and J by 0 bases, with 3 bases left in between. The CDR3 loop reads CASSQVVNTEAFF. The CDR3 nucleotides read TGCGCCAGCAGCCAAGTTGTGAACACTGAAGCTTTCTTT.

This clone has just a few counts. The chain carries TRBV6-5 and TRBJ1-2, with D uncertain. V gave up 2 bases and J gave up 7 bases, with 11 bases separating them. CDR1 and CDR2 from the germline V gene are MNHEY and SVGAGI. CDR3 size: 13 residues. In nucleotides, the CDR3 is TGTGCCAGCAGTTACAGACCTCTCGGTGGCTACACCTTC. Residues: CASSYRPLGGYTF.

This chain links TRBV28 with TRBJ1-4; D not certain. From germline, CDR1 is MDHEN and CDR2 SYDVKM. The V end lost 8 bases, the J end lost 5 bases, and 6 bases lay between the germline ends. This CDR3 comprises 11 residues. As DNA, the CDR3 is TGTGCCAGCGGAACCAATGAAAAACTGTTTTTT. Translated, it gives CASGTNEKLFF.

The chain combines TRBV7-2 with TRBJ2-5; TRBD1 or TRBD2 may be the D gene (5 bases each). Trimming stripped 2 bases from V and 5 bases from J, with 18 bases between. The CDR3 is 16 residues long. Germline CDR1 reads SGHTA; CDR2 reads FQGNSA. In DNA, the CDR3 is TGTGCCAGCAGCTTACGTAGACGCAGGGACCGGGAGACCCAGTACTTC. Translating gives CASSLRRRRDRETQYF. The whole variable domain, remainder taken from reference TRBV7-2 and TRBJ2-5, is GAGVSQSPSNKVTEKGKDVELRCDPISGHTALYWYRQSLGQGLEFLIYFQGNSAPDKSGLPSDRFSAERTGGSVSTLTIQRTQQEDSAVYLCASSLRRRRDRETQYFGPGTRLLVL.

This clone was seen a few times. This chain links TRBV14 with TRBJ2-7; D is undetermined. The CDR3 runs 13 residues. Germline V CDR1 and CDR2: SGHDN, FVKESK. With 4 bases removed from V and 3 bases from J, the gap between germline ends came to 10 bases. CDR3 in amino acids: CASSPGFSYEQYF. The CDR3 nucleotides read TGTGCCAGCAGCCCCGGGTTCAGCTACGAGCAGTACTTC. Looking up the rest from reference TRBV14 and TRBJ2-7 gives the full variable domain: EAGVTQFPSHSVIEKGQTVTLRCDPISGHDNLYWYRRVMGKEIKFLLHFVKESKQDESGMPNNRFLAERTGGTYSTLKVQPAELEDSGVYFCASSPGFSYEQYFGPGTRLTVT.

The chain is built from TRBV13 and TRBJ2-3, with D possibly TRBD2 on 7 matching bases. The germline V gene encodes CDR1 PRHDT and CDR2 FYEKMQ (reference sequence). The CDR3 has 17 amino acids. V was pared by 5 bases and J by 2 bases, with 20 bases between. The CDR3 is CASSPQAAGAFTDTQYF. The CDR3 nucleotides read TGTGCCAGCAGCCCCCAGGCCGCGGGGGCTTTCACAGATACGCAGTATTTT. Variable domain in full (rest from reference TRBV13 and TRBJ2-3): AAGVIQSPRHLIKEKRETATLKCYPIPRHDTVYWYQQGPGQDPQFLISFYEKMQSDKGSIPDRFSAQQFSDYHSELNMSSLELGDSALYFCASSPQAAGAFTDTQYFGPGTRLTVL.

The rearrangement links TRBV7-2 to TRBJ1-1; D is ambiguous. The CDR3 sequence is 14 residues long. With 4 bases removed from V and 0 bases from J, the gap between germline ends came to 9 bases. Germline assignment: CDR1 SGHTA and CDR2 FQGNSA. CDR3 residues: CASSSATLNTEAFF. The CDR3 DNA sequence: TGTGCCAGCAGCTCGGCGACTTTGAACACTGAAGCTTTCTTT.

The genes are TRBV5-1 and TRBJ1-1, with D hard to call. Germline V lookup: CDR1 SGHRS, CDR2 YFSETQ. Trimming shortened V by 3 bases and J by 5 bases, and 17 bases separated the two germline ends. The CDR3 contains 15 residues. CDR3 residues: CASSYPKGDGTEAFF. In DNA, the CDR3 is TGCGCCAGCAGCTACCCGAAGGGAGACGGGACTGAAGCTTTCTTT.

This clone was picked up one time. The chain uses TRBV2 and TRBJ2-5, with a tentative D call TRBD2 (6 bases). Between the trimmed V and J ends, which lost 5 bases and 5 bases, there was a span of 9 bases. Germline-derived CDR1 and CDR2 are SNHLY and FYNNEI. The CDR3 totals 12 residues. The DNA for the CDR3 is TGTGCCAGCAGTACTAGCCGCGAGACCCAGTACTTC. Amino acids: CASSTSRETQYF.

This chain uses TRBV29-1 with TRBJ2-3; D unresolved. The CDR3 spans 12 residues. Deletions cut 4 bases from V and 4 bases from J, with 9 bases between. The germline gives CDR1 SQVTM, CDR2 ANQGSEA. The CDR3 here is CSVVKSADTQYF. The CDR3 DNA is TGCAGCGTTGTAAAAAGCGCAGATACGCAGTATTTT.

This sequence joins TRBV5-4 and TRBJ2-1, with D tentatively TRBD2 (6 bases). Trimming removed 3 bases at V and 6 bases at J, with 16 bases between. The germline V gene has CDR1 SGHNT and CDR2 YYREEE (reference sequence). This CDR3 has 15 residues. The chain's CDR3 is CASSSPTRSLNEQFF. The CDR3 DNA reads TGTGCCAGCAGCTCCCCGACTAGGTCGCTCAATGAGCAGTTCTTC.

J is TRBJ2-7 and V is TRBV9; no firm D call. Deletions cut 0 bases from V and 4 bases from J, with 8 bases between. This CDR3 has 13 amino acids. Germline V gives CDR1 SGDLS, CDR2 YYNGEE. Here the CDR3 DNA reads TGTGCCAGCAGCGTAGGTTCCTGGTACGAGCAGTACTTC. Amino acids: CASSVGSWYEQYF.

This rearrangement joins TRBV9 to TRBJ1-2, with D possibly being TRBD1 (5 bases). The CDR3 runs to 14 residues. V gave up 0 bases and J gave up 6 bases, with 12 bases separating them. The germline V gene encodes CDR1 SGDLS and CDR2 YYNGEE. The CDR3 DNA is TGTGCCAGCAGCGTAGGTCCCAGGGAAGATGGCTACACCTTC. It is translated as CASSVGPREDGYTF.

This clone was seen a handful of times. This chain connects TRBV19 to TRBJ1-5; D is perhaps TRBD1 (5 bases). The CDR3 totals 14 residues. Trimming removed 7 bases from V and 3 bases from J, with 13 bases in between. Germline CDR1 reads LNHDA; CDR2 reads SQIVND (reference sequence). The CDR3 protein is CASNRQHYNQPQHF. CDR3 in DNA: TGTGCCAGTAATCGACAGCACTACAATCAGCCCCAGCATTTT.

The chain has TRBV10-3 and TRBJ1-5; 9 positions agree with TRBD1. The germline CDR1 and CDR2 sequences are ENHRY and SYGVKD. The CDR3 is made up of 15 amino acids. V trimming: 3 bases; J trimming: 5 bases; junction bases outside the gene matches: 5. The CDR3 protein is CAISDLGQGDQPQHF. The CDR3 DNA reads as TGTGCCATCAGTGACTTGGGACAGGGCGATCAGCCCCAGCATTTT.

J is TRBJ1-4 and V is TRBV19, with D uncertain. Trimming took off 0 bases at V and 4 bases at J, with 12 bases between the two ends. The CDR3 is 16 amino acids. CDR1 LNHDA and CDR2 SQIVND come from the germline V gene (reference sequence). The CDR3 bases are TGTGCCAGTAGTATAGATCTGGAGAGCGTTAATGAAAAACTGTTTTTT. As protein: CASSIDLESVNEKLFF.

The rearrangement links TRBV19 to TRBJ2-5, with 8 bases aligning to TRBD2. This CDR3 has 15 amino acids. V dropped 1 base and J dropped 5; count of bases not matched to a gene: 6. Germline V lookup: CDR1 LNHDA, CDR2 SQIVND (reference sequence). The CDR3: CASSIAAGGGETQYF. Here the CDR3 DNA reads TGTGCCAGTAGTATAGCCGCGGGAGGAGGGGAGACCCAGTACTTC.